The rows below give T cell receptor beta chains drawn from one sample of a study of blood T cell repertoires in COVID-19. The repertoire was sequenced with immunoSEQ multiplex PCR; TCRdb's copy has only in-frame clones and lacks some. The sample has some 390,000 clones, about 91% seen once. The sample taken for sequencing was peripheral blood. The receptors stem from a woman aged 40 to 50 with COVID-19, enrolled during active disease. CDR3s include the opening cysteine and the closing phenylalanine or tryptophan. A D gene is named only where the DNA matches it firmly. Clone size is stated in some rows and not others, as once, few, many or a class when expanded.

cdr3_nt: TGTGCCAGCAGGAATGACAGGGTACCTGGAAACACCATATATTTT; cdr3_aa: CASRNDRVPGNTIYF; j_call: TRBJ1-3; clone_size: .; v_call: TRBV28; d_call: TRBD1
cdr3_nt: TGCGCCAGCAGCCAACCTCGACAGGGGAATTCACCCCTCCACTTT; cdr3_aa: CASSQPRQGNSPLHF; j_call: TRBJ1-6; clone_size: .; v_call: TRBV4-1; d_call: TRBD1
cdr3_nt: TGTGCCACCACGCCTAGGGGGACAGATACGCAGTATTTT; cdr3_aa: CATTPRGTDTQYF; j_call: TRBJ2-3; clone_size: once; v_call: TRBV18; d_call: .
cdr3_nt: TGTGCCAGTAGTATTGCAGGTAGAAATCAGCCCCAGCATTTT; cdr3_aa: CASSIAGRNQPQHF; j_call: TRBJ1-5; clone_size: .; v_call: TRBV19; d_call: .
cdr3_nt: TGTGCGCATTCGGCTAATAGCGAAAAACTGTTTTTT; cdr3_aa: CAHSANSEKLFF; j_call: TRBJ1-4; clone_size: .; v_call: TRBV28; d_call: .
cdr3_nt: TGCAGCGTCACAACAGGGATGAACACTGAAGCTTTCTTT; cdr3_aa: CSVTTGMNTEAFF; j_call: TRBJ1-1; clone_size: .; v_call: TRBV29-1; d_call: .
cdr3_nt: TGCGCCAGCAGCCAGACAGGGAACACTGAAGCTTTCTTT; cdr3_aa: CASSQTGNTEAFF; j_call: TRBJ1-1; clone_size: few; v_call: TRBV5-1; d_call: .
cdr3_nt: TGTGCCAGCAGTGACTCCCCAGGGTATTCACCCCTCCACTTT; cdr3_aa: CASSDSPGYSPLHF; j_call: TRBJ1-6; clone_size: .; v_call: TRBV6-4; d_call: .
cdr3_nt: TGTGCCAGCAGCTGGGGACAGGGGGTCTATGGCTACACCTTC; cdr3_aa: CASSWGQGVYGYTF; j_call: TRBJ1-2; clone_size: once; v_call: TRBV5-4; d_call: TRBD1
cdr3_nt: TGTGCCAGCAGCGTTTTAACTACCGACGAGCAGTACTTC; cdr3_aa: CASSVLTTDEQYF; j_call: TRBJ2-7; clone_size: .; v_call: TRBV9; d_call: .
cdr3_nt: TGCGCCAGCAGTGAGGGCACTAGCGGGAGGGCTGGGGAGCAGTACTTC; cdr3_aa: CASSEGTSGRAGEQYF; j_call: TRBJ2-7; clone_size: few; v_call: TRBV10-1; d_call: TRBD2
cdr3_nt: TGCGCCAGCAGCGGAGCAGTGGGGGCGGGTGAAGCTTTCTTT; cdr3_aa: CASSGAVGAGEAFF; j_call: TRBJ1-1; clone_size: few; v_call: TRBV5-1; d_call: .
cdr3_nt: TGTGCCAGCAGTTTCTACCGGGACAGGGGTATCAATGAGCAGTTCTTC; cdr3_aa: CASSFYRDRGINEQFF; j_call: TRBJ2-1; clone_size: .; v_call: TRBV27; d_call: TRBD1
cdr3_nt: TGCGCCAGCAGCCAAGATCTTGCCACTCTTTACACAGATACGCAGTATTTT; cdr3_aa: CASSQDLATLYTDTQYF; j_call: TRBJ2-3; clone_size: .; v_call: TRBV4-3; d_call: .
cdr3_nt: TGTGCCAGCACCGCCTTCAGACTAGCGGCAAATGAGCAGTTCTTC; cdr3_aa: CASTAFRLAANEQFF; j_call: TRBJ2-1; clone_size: .; v_call: TRBV7-8; d_call: TRBD2
cdr3_nt: TGTGCCAGCTCACCACTTCCCCAGGGTAGCTTAAACGGCTACGAGCAGTACTTC; cdr3_aa: CASSPLPQGSLNGYEQYF; j_call: TRBJ2-7; clone_size: once; v_call: TRBV18; d_call: .
cdr3_nt: TGTGCCAGCGAAAGGACAGGAAATATTAACTATGGCTACACCTTC; cdr3_aa: CASERTGNINYGYTF; j_call: TRBJ1-2; clone_size: once; v_call: TRBV2; d_call: TRBD1
cdr3_nt: TGTGCCAGCAGCCCACAGACAGGGTCGGGCTACACGCAGTATTTT; cdr3_aa: CASSPQTGSGYTQYF; j_call: TRBJ2-3; clone_size: .; v_call: TRBV7-2; d_call: TRBD1
cdr3_nt: TGTGCCAGCAGTTTCCGGGACTCTAACTATGGCTACACCTTC; cdr3_aa: CASSFRDSNYGYTF; j_call: TRBJ1-2; clone_size: .; v_call: TRBV27; d_call: .
cdr3_nt: TGTGCCAGCTCAGGTAACAGGGCCCAGCCCCAGCATTTT; cdr3_aa: CASSGNRAQPQHF; j_call: TRBJ1-5; clone_size: .; v_call: TRBV18; d_call: .
cdr3_nt: TGTGCCATCGGGGGCGGAGAGACCCAGTACTTC; cdr3_aa: CAIGGGETQYF; j_call: TRBJ2-5; clone_size: .; v_call: TRBV10-3; d_call: .
cdr3_nt: TGTGCCAGCAGCACCGAAGTAGCGGGGAGTACCTACGAGCAGTACTTC; cdr3_aa: CASSTEVAGSTYEQYF; j_call: TRBJ2-7; clone_size: .; v_call: TRBV21-1; d_call: .
cdr3_nt: TGTGCCAGTAGACAGAACTATGGCTACACCTTC; cdr3_aa: CASRQNYGYTF; j_call: TRBJ1-2; clone_size: .; v_call: TRBV19; d_call: .
cdr3_nt: TGTGCCAGCAGCCAAGTTCAGGGGGTCGGAAACACCATATATTTT; cdr3_aa: CASSQVQGVGNTIYF; j_call: TRBJ1-3; clone_size: .; v_call: TRBV14; d_call: TRBD1
cdr3_nt: TGCGCCAGCAGCTCAAATCCGGACGGACAAGAGCAGTATTTT; cdr3_aa: CASSSNPDGQEQYF; j_call: TRBJ2-3; clone_size: .; v_call: TRBV5-1; d_call: .
cdr3_nt: TGTGCCACCACACCGTGGGCGAGCTCCTACAATGAGCAGTTCTTC; cdr3_aa: CATTPWASSYNEQFF; j_call: TRBJ2-1; clone_size: .; v_call: TRBV6-5; d_call: .
cdr3_nt: TGCGCCAGCAGCCAAGATGAGGCCGTCGCGGGCGGTAGCACAGATACGCAGTATTTT; cdr3_aa: CASSQDEAVAGGSTDTQYF; j_call: TRBJ2-3; clone_size: .; v_call: TRBV4-1; d_call: .
cdr3_nt: TGTGCCAGCAGCTTAGACTCGGGACTAGCGGGACACGCAGATACGCAGTATTTT; cdr3_aa: CASSLDSGLAGHADTQYF; j_call: TRBJ2-3; clone_size: .; v_call: TRBV11-2; d_call: TRBD2
cdr3_nt: TGTGCCAGCTCACCACTTGGGACAGACAATGAGCAGTTCTTC; cdr3_aa: CASSPLGTDNEQFF; j_call: TRBJ2-1; clone_size: .; v_call: TRBV18; d_call: TRBD1